This T cell receptor (beta chain) comes out of a study of metastatic and nonmetastatic thyroid tumors. About the research overall: Repertoire data that came from the blood and tumor or nodule tissue of malignant and benign thyroid patients were compared. Study results and limitations: Patients with malignant thyroid tumors reportedly had significantly higher TCR beta diversity than those with benign nodules, in blood and tumor.

Germline V gene sequence: CDR1 MDHEN, CDR2 SYDVKM. The V end was cut by 7 bases, the J end by 4 bases, with 8 bases between. The CDR3 consists of 12 residues. This clone has a count of ten or more. The antigen is not known. Among the patients, none had received any treatment before thyroid surgery. As originally analysed: Clinicopathological groups differed in CDR3, with these differences serving to build a distant-metastasis classifier for papillary thyroid cancer. Using MiXCR, TCRdb re-called clones from the PCR reads. The V and J calls here are based on TCRdb, not the publication. The sample has some 38,000 clones; roughly 19% are singletons.

The receptor's source is a female donor with papillary thyroid cancer or a benign thyroid nodule (not recorded which). Some clones in this sample may be carry-over from other donors' samples. Sample: blood. The rearrangement joins TRBV28 to TRBJ1-5; a weak D match, TRBD1 (6 bases). Written as DNA, the CDR3 is TGTGCCAGCAACAGGGCGAATCAGCCCCAGCATTTT. It encodes CASNRANQPQHF.